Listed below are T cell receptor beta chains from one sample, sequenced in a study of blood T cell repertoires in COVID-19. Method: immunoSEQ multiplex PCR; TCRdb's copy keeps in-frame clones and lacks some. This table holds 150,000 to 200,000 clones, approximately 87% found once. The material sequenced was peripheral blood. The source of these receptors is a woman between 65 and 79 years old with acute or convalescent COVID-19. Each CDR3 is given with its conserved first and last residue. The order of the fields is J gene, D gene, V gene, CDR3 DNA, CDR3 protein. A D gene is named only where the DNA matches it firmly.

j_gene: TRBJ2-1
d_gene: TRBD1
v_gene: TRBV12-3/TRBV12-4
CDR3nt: TGTGCCAGCAGTTCGGACAGGGCCAATGAGCAGTTCTTC
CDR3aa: CASSSDRANEQFF

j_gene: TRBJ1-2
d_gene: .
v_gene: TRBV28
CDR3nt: TGTGCCAGCCGTCCAGGGACAACTGGCTACACCTTC
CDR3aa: CASRPGTTGYTF

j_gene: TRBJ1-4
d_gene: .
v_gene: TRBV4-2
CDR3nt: TGTGCCAGCAGCCAAGCTAGGGGCGCGGTGGAAAAACTGTTTTTT
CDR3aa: CASSQARGAVEKLFF

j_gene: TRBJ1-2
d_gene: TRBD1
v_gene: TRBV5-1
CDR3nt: TGCGCCAGCAGCCCACGGGACAGGGATGCTAACTATGGCTACACCTTC
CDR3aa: CASSPRDRDANYGYTF

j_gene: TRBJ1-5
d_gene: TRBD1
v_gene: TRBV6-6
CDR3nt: TGTGCCAGCACAATTGGGCCCCAGGGGGATCAGCCCCAGCATTTT
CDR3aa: CASTIGPQGDQPQHF

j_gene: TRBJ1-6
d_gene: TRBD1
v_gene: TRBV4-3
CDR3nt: TGCGCCAGCAGCCAAGTCTTGGCACAGGGGGCAGGGAATTCACCCCTCCACTTT
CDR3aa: CASSQVLAQGAGNSPLHF

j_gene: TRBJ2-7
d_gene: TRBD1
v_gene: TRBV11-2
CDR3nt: TGTGCCAGCAGCCTTAGCGGGACAGGGGCCGCCCTTTACGAGCAGTACTTC
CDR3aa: CASSLSGTGAALYEQYF

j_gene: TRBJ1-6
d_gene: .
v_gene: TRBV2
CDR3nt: TGTGCCAGCAGCGGACTCCACGGGGATTCACCCCTCCACTTT
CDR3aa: CASSGLHGDSPLHF

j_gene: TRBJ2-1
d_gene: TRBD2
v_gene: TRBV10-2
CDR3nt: TGCGCCAGCAGATCCGGACTAGCTGGGGGTGAGCAGTTCTTC
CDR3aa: CASRSGLAGGEQFF

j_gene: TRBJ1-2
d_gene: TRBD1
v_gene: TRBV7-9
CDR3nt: TGTGCCAGCAGCTTTCAAGGACAGGGGTATGGCTACACCTTC
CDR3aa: CASSFQGQGYGYTF

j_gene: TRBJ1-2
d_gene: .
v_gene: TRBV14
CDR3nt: TGTGCCAGCAGCTCTCGATCCGGGTCTTACAACTATGGCTACACCTTC
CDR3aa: CASSSRSGSYNYGYTF

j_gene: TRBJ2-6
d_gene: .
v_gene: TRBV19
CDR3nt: TGTGCCAGTAAAGAGGGAGCCTCTGGGGCCAACGTCCTGACTTTC
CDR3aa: CASKEGASGANVLTF